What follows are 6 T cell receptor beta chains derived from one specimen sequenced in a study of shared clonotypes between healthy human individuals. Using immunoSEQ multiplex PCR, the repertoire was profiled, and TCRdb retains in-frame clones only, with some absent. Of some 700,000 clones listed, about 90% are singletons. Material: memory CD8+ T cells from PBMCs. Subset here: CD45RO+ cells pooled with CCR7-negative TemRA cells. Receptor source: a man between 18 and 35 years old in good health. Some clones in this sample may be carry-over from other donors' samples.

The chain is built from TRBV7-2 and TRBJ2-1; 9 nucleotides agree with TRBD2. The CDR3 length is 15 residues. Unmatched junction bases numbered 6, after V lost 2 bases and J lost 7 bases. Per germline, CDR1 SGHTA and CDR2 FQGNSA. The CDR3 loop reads CASSLKGLAANEQFF. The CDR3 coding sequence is TGTGCCAGCAGCTTAAAGGGACTAGCTGCGAATGAGCAGTTCTTC.

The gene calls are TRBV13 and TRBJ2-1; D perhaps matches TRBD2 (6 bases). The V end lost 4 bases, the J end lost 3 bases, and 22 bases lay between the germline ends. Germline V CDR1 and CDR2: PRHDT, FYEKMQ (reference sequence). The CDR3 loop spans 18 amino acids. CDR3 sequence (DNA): TGTGCCAGCAGCTCAGGGACTTTGGACTCGCCGCTCTACAATGAGCAGTTCTTC. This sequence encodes CASSSGTLDSPLYNEQFF.

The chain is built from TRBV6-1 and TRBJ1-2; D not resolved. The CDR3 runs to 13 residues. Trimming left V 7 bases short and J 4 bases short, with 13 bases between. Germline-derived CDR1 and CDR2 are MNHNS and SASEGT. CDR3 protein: CASTPVVAYGYTF. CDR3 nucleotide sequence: TGTGCCAGCACCCCCGTGGTCGCCTATGGCTACACCTTC.

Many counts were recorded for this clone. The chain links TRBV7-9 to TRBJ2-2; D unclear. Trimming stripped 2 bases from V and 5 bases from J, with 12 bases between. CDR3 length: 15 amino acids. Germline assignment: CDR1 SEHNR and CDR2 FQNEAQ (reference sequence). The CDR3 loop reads CASSLYTPGTGELFF. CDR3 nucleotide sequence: TGTGCCAGCAGCTTATATACGCCCGGGACCGGGGAGCTGTTTTTT. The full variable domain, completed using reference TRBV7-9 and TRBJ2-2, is DTGVSQNPRHKITKRGQNVTFRCDPISEHNRLYWYRQTLGQGPEFLTYFQNEAQLEKSRLLSDRFSAERPKGSFSTLEIQRTEQGDSAMYLCASSLYTPGTGELFFGEGSRLTVL.

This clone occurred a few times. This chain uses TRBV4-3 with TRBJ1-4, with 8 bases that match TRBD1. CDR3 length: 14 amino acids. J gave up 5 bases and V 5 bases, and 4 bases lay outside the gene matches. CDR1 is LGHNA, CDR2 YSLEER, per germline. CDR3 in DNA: TGCGCCAGCAGCAGGGACAGGAGAAATGAAAAACTGTTTTTT. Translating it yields CASSRDRRNEKLFF.

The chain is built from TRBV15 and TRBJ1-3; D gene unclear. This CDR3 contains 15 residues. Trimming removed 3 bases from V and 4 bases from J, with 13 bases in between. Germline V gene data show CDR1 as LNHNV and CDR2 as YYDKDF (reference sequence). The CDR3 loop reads CATSSKLKEGNTIYF. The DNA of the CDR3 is TGTGCCACCAGCAGTAAACTGAAGGAGGGAAACACCATATATTTT.